One and the same sample provided the 7 T cell receptor beta chains below, sequenced in a study of cytomegalovirus exposure and HLA in healthy donors. PCR used 60 Vbeta primers and 13 Jbeta primers. Using immunoSEQ multiplex PCR, the repertoire was profiled, and TCRdb retains in-frame clones only, with some absent. In total, the table holds almost 35,000 clones. Sequencing was carried out using PBMCs. The receptor set was obtained from a woman in her thirties or forties in good health and CMV-seropositive.

J is TRBJ2-3 and V is TRBV9; 8 nucleotides agree with TRBD2. Germline assignment: CDR1 SGDLS and CDR2 YYNGEE. The ends lost 0 bases at V and 2 bases at J; junction bases unmatched: 5. There are 16 residues in the CDR3. The CDR3 loop reads CASSVGAGGFTDTQYF. In DNA form, the CDR3 reads TGTGCCAGCAGCGTAGGGGCGGGGGGCTTCACAGATACGCAGTATTTT. Full variable domain (missing parts from reference TRBV9 and TRBJ2-3): DSGVTQTPKHLITATGQRVTLRCSPRSGDLSVYWYQQSLDQGLQFLIQYYNGEERAKGNILERFSAQQFPDLHSELNLSSLELGDSALYFCASSVGAGGFTDTQYFGPGTRLTVL.

This chain joins TRBV2 and TRBJ1-5, with 12 nucleotides matching TRBD1. The CDR3 contains 18 residues. The V segment lost 6 bases and the J segment 2 bases; nucleotides outside the gene matches: 11. CDR1 is SNHLY, CDR2 FYNNEI, per germline. In DNA, the CDR3 is TGTGCCAGCAGCGCCGGGACAGGGGGCGCAAATGGCAATCAGCCCCAGCATTTT. Translating it yields CASSAGTGGANGNQPQHF.

This chain joins TRBV6-5 and TRBJ2-7, with unresolved D. Trimming shortened V by 0 bases and J by 6 bases, and 3 bases separated the two germline ends. The CDR3 covers 11 residues. Germline V gives CDR1 MNHEY, CDR2 SVGAGI. The CDR3 spells CASSYSSEQYF. DNA for the CDR3: TGTGCCAGCAGTTACTCTAGCGAGCAGTACTTC.

V gene TRBV6-1 combines with J gene TRBJ2-1; a possible D gene is TRBD1 (6 bases). CDR1 and CDR2 from the germline V gene are MNHNS and SASEGT. The CDR3 spans 17 residues. V was trimmed by 2 bases and J by 3 bases, leaving 17 bases between them. The CDR3 region has the DNA TGTGCCAGCAGTGAACGTATCGGGACACCCCTCTACAATGAGCAGTTCTTC. It is translated as CASSERIGTPLYNEQFF.

The V gene is TRBV7-9, the J gene TRBJ1-1; perhaps TRBD1 as D (5 bases). The CDR3 runs 11 residues. V was trimmed by 8 bases and J by 2 bases, leaving 6 bases between them. Germline V gene data show CDR1 as SEHNR and CDR2 as FQNEAQ (reference sequence). DNA for the CDR3: TGTGCCAGCCAGGGCAACACTGAAGCTTTCTTT. The encoded protein is CASQGNTEAFF.

V is TRBV7-3 and J is TRBJ2-3, with 8 bases fitting TRBD2. The germline V gene has CDR1 SGHTA and CDR2 FQGTGA. There are 16 residues in the CDR3. Unmatched junction bases numbered 5, after V lost 3 bases and J lost 0 bases. The CDR3 spells CASSFKGTRSTDTQYF. In DNA form, the CDR3 reads TGTGCCAGCAGCTTTAAGGGGACTAGAAGCACAGATACGCAGTATTTT.

The chain joins TRBV4-3 to TRBJ2-7; D gene unclear. V was trimmed by 0 bases and J by 3 bases, leaving 15 bases between them. CDR1 is LGHNA, CDR2 YSLEER, per germline. The CDR3 length is 16 residues. The CDR3 protein is CASSQDRTVSDYEQYF. CDR3 bases: TGCGCCAGCAGCCAAGATCGAACAGTATCAGACTACGAGCAGTACTTC.